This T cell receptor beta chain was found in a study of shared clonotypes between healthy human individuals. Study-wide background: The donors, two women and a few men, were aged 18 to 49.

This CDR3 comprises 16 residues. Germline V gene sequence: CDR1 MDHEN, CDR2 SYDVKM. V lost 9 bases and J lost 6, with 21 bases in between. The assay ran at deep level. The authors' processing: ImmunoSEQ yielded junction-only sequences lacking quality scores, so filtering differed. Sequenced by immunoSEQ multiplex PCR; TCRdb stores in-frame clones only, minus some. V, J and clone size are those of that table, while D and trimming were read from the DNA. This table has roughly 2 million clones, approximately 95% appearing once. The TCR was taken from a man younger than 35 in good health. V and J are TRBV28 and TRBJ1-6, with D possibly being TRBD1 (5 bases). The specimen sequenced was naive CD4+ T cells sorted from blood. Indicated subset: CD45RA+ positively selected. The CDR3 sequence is CASITARGVLNSPLHF. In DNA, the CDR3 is TGTGCCAGTATTACGGCACGGGGGGTCCTTAATTCACCCCTCCACTTT.